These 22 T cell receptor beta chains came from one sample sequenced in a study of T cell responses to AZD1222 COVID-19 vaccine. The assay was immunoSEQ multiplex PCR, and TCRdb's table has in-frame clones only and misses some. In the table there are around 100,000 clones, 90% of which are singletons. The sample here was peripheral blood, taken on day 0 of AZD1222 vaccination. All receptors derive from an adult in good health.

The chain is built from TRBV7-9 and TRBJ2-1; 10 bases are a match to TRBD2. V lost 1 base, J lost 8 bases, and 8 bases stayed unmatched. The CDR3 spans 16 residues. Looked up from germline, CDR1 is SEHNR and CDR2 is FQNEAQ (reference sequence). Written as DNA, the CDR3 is TGTGCCAGCAGCTTAGATCTAGCGGGGGCTCTAGATGAGCAGTTCTTC. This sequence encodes CASSLDLAGALDEQFF.

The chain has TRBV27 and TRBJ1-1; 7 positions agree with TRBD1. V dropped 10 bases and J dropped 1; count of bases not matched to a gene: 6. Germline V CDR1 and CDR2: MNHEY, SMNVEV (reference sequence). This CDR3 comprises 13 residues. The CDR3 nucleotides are TGTGCCACCCGGGACAGAGGGAACACTGAAGCTTTCTTT. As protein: CATRDRGNTEAFF.

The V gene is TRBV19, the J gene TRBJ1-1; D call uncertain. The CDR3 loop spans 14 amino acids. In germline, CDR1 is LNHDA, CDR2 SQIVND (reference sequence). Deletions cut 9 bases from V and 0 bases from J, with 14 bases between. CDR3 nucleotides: TGTGCCAGCTCCCGGGCAGTTTTGAACACTGAAGCTTTCTTT. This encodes CASSRAVLNTEAFF. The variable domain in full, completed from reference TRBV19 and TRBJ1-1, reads DGGITQSPKYLFRKEGQNVTLSCEQNLNHDAMYWYRQDPGQGLRLIYYSQIVNDFQKGDIAEGYSVSREKKESFPLTVTSAQKNPTAFYLCASSRAVLNTEAFFGQGTRLTVV.

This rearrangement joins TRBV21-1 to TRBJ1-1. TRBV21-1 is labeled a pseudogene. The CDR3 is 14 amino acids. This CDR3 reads CASSKEPGNTEAFF. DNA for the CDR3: TGTGCCAGCAGCAAAGAACCGGGGAACACTGAAGCTTTCTTT.

CDR3 in amino acids: CSVESGANVLTF. In nucleotides, the CDR3 is TGCAGCGTTGAAAGTGGGGCCAACGTCCTGACTTTC. The genes are TRBV29-1 and TRBJ2-6; no firm D call. Germline V lookup: CDR1 SQVTM, CDR2 ANQGSEA. CDR3 length: 12 amino acids. The ends were cut back, 2 bases at V and 3 bases at J, with 2 bases in the middle.

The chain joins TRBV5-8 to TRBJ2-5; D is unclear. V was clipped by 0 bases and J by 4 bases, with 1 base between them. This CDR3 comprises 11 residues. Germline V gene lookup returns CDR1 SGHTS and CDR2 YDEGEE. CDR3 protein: CASSLAETQYF. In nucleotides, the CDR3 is TGTGCCAGCAGCTTGGCAGAGACCCAGTACTTC.

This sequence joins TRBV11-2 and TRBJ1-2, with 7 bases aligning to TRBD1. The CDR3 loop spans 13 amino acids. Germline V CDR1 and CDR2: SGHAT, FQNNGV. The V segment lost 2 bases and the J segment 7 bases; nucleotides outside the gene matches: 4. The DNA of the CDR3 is TGTGCCAGCAGCTTAAGGGGGCGAAGTGGCTACACCTTC. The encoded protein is CASSLRGRSGYTF. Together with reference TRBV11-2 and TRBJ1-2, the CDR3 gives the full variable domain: EAGVAQSPRYKIIEKRQSVAFWCNPISGHATLYWYQQILGQGPKLLIQFQNNGVVDDSQLPKDRFSAERLKGVDSTLKIQPAKLEDSAVYLCASSLRGRSGYTFGSGTRLTVV.

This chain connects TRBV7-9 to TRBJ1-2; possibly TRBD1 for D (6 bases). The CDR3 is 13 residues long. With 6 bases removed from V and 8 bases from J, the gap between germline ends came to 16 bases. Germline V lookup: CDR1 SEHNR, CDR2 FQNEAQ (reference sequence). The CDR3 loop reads CASRNGGESGYTF. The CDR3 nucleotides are TGTGCCAGCAGGAACGGGGGCGAGTCGGGCTACACCTTC. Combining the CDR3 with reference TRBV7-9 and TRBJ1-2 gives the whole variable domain DTGVSQNPRHKITKRGQNVTFRCDPISEHNRLYWYRQTLGQGPEFLTYFQNEAQLEKSRLLSDRFSAERPKGSFSTLEIQRTEQGDSAMYLCASRNGGESGYTFGSGTRLTVV.

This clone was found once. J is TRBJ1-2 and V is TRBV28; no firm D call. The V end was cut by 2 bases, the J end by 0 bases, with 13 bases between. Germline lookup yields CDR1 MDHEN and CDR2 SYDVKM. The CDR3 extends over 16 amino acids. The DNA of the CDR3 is TGTGCCAGCAGTTTAATTCTAACAGCTGCTAACTATGGCTACACCTTC. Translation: CASSLILTAANYGYTF.

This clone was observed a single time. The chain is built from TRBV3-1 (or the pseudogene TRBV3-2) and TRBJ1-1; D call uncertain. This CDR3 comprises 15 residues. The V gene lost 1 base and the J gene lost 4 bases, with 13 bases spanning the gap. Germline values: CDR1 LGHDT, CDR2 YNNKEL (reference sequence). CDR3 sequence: CASSQGVSRGTEAFF. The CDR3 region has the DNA TGTGCCAGCAGCCAAGGGGTCTCTCGGGGCACTGAAGCTTTCTTT.

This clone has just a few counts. The DNA for the CDR3 is TGTGCCAACCAGGCCGGGACAGAGTATCAGCCCCAGCATTTT. This codes for CANQAGTEYQPQHF. The chain carries TRBV6-5 and TRBJ1-5, with TRBD1 matching 7 bases. The germline CDR1 and CDR2 sequences are MNHEY and SVGAGI. The CDR3 is 14 residues long. With 10 bases clipped from V and 5 bases from J, the junction kept 11 bases outside the gene matches.

This chain's CDR3 is CASTPPDRRYGYTF. The DNA for the CDR3 is TGTGCCAGTACCCCGCCGGATCGTAGATATGGCTACACCTTC. The chain couples TRBV19 to TRBJ1-2, with D unclear. Germline loops: CDR1 LNHDA, CDR2 SQIVND (reference sequence). CDR3 size: 14 residues. V was trimmed by 7 bases and J by 5 bases, leaving 17 bases between them.

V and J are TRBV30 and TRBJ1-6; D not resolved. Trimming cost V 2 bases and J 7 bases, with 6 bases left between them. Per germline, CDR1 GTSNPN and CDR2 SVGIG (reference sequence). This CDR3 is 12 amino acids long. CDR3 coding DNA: TGTGCCTGGAGTCCCGGCAATTCACCCCTCCACTTT. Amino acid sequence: CAWSPGNSPLHF.

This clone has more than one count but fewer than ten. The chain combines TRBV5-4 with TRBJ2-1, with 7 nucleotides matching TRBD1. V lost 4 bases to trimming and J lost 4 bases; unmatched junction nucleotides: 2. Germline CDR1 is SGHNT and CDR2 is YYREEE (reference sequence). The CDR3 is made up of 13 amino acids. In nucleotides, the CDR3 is TGTGCCAGCAGCCCGGGACAGTACAATGAGCAGTTCTTC. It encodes CASSPGQYNEQFF.

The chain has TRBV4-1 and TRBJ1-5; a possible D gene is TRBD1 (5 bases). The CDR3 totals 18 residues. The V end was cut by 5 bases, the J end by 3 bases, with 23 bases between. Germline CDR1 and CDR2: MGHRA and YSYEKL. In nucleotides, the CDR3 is TGCGCCAGCAGCTTTAGGAATTGGGGAAGAGGGGTCAATCAGCCCCAGCATTTT. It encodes CASSFRNWGRGVNQPQHF.

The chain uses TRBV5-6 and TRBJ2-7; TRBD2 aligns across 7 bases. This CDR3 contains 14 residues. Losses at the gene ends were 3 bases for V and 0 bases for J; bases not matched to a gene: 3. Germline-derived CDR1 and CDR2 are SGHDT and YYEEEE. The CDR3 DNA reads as TGTGCCAGCAGCTCCTGGGACTACTCCTACGAGCAGTACTTC. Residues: CASSSWDYSYEQYF.

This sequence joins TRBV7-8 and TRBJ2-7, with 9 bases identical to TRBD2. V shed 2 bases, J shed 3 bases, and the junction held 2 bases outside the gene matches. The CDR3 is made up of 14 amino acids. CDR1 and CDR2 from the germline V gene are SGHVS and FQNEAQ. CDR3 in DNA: TGTGCCAGCAGCTTACTAGCGGGGAACTACGAGCAGTACTTC. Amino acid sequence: CASSLLAGNYEQYF.

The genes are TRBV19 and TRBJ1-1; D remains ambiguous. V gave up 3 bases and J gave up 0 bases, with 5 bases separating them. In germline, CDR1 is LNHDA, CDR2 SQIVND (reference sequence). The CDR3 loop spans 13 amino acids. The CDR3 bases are TGTGCCAGTAGTATGAGGATGAACACTGAAGCTTTCTTT. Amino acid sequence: CASSMRMNTEAFF.

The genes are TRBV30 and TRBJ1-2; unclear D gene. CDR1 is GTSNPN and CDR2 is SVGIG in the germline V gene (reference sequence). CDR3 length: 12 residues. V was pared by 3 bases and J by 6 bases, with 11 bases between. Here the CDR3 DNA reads TGTGCCTGGAGAAAAGTGGCGGATGGCTACACCTTC. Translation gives CAWRKVADGYTF.

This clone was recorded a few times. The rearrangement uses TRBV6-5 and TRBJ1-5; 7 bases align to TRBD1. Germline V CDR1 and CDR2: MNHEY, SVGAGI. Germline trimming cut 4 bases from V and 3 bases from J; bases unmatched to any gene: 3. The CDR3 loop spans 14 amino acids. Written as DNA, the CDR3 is TGTGCCAGCAGTTCAGGGGGACCCAATCAGCCCCAGCATTTT. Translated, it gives CASSSGGPNQPQHF.

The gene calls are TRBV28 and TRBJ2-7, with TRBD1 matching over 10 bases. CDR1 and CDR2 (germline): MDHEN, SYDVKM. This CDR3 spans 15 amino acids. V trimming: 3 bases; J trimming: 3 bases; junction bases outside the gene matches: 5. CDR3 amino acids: CASSLGGTGDYEQYF. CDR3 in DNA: TGTGCCAGCAGTTTGGGGGGGACAGGGGACTACGAGCAGTACTTC.

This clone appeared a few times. CDR3 DNA: TGTGCCAGTAGTAACGTCAGGGGTTCTCATGAAAAACTGTTTTTT. Amino acids: CASSNVRGSHEKLFF. The chain has TRBV19 and TRBJ1-4, with D possibly TRBD1 on 6 matching bases. The CDR3 sequence is 15 residues long. The ends were cut back, 4 bases at V and 6 bases at J, with 15 bases in the middle. Germline-derived CDR1 and CDR2 are LNHDA and SQIVND (reference sequence).